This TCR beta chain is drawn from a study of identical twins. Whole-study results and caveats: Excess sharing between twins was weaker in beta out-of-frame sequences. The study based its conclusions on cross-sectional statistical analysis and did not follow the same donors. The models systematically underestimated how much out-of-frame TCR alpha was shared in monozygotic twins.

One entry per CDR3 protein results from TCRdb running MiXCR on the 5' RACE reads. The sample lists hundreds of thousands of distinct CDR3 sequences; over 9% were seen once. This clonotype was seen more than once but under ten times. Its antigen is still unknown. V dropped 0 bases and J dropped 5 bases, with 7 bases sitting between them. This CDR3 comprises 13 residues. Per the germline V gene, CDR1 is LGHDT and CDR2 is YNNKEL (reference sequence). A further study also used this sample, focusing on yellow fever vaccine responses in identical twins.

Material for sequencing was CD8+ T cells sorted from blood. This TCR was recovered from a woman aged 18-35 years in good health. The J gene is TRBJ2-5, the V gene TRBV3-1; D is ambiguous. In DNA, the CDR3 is TGTGCCAGCAGCCAAGATAAGGCCGAGACCCAGTACTTC. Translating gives CASSQDKAETQYF.